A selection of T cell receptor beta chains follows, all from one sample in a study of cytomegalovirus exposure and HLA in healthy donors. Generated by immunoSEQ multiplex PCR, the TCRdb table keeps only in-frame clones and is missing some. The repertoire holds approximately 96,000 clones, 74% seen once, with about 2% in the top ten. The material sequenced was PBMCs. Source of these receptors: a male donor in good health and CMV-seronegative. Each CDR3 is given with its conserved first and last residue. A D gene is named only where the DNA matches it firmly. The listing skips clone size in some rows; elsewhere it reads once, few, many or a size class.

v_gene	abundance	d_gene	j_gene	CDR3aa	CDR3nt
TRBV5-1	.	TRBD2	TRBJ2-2	CASSWEGGETGELFF	TGCGCCAGCAGCTGGGAGGGAGGAGAGACCGGGGAGCTGTTTTTT
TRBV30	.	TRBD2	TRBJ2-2	CAWSLAGVNTGELFF	TGTGCCTGGAGTTTAGCGGGAGTTAACACCGGGGAGCTGTTTTTT
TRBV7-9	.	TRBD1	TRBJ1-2	CSSSGRTGIYGYTF	TGTTCCAGCAGCGGGCGGACAGGCATATATGGCTACACCTTC
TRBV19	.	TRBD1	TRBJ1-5	CASSLLDREVQPQHF	TGTGCCAGTAGTCTACTGGACAGGGAGGTTCAGCCCCAGCATTTT
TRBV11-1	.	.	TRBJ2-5	CASSLALGRSTQYF	TGTGCCAGCAGCTTAGCTCTGGGGAGGTCGACCCAGTACTTC
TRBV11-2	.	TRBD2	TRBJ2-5	CASSLGTSGSGETQYF	TGTGCCAGCAGCTTAGGAACTAGCGGGAGCGGGGAGACCCAGTACTTC
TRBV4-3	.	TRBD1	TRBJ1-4	CASSQAWTGTNEKLFF	TGCGCCAGCAGCCAGGCCTGGACAGGGACAAATGAAAAACTGTTTTTT
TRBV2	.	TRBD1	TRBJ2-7	CASSGTGVYEQYF	TGTGCCAGTTCCGGGACAGGGGTATATGAGCAGTACTTC
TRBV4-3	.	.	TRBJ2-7	CASSQVSTGRSYEQYF	TGCGCCAGCAGCCAAGTAAGTACAGGCCGATCCTACGAGCAGTACTTC
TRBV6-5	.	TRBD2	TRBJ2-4	CASSYRGLGGKNIQYF	TGTGCCAGCAGCTACCGGGGACTAGGGGGCAAAAACATTCAGTACTTC
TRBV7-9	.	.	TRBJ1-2	CASSLVQGSVGYTF	TGTGCCAGCAGCTTAGTTCAGGGGAGCGTTGGCTACACCTTC
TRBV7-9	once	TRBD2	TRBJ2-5	CASSVLSGRQETQYF	TGTGCCAGCAGCGTCCTTAGCGGGCGTCAAGAGACCCAGTACTTC
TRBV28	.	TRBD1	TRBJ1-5	CASSLTGESQPQHF	TGTGCCAGCAGTTTGACAGGGGAAAGTCAGCCCCAGCATTTT
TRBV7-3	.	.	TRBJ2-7	CASSLSSEYEQYF	TGTGCCAGCAGCTTAAGCAGTGAATACGAGCAGTACTTC
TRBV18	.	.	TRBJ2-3	CASSPEADTQYF	TGTGCCAGCTCACCAGAGGCAGATACGCAGTATTTT
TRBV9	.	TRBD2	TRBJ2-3	CASSPPSGSGTDTQYF	TGTGCCAGCAGCCCCCCTAGCGGGAGTGGCACAGATACGCAGTATTTT
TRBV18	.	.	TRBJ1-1	CASSPLSPVNTEAFF	TGTGCCAGCTCACCACTTTCCCCGGTGAACACTGAAGCTTTCTTT
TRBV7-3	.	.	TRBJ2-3	CASSLNGRARGTDTQYF	TGTGCCAGCAGCTTAAACGGCAGGGCTCGGGGCACAGATACGCAGTATTTT
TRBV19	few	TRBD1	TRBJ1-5	CASSTQSGGGFQPQHF	TGTGCCAGTAGTACACAATCAGGGGGCGGTTTTCAGCCCCAGCATTTT
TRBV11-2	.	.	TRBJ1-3	CASSSRTGNTIYF	TGTGCCAGCAGCTCCAGGACAGGAAACACCATATATTTT
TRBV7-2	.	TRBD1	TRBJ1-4	CASSPYRGEKLFF	TGTGCCAGCAGCCCGTACAGGGGGGAAAAACTGTTTTTT
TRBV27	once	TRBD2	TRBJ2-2	CASTHLAGVNTGELFF	TGTGCCAGCACCCACCTAGCGGGAGTAAACACCGGGGAGCTGTTTTTT
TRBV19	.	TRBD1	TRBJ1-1	CASSTDRLNTEAFF	TGTGCCAGTAGTACGGACAGGTTGAACACTGAAGCTTTCTTT
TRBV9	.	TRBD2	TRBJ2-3	CASSVVLAGDTADTQYF	TGTGCCAGCAGCGTAGTGTTAGCGGGAGACACCGCAGATACGCAGTATTTT
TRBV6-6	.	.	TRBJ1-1	CASSYQGRAFF	TGTGCCAGCAGTTATCAGGGGAGAGCTTTCTTT
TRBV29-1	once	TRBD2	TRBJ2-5	CSVEDRLAGETQYF	TGCAGCGTTGAAGATCGGCTAGCGGGAGAGACCCAGTACTTC
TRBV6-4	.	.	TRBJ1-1	CASSDRDGRGEAFF	TGTGCCAGCAGTGACCGGGACGGGAGAGGTGAAGCTTTCTTT
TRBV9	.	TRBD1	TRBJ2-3	CASSVSPDRGGDTQYF	TGTGCCAGCAGCGTAAGCCCCGACAGGGGAGGAGATACGCAGTATTTT
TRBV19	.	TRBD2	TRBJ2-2	CASNPSGTNTGELFF	TGTGCCAGTAATCCTAGCGGAACGAACACCGGGGAGCTGTTTTTT